The 9 T cell receptor beta chains given below trace back to one sample, sequenced in a study of blood T cell repertoires in COVID-19. Produced via immunoSEQ multiplex PCR; TCRdb's table is partial and in-frame only. The sample holds just under 55,000 clones; 85% to 95% are singletons and the top ten take 3.5% to 5%. Sequenced material: peripheral blood. Receptors were obtained from a man aged 45-65 years with acute or convalescent COVID-19.

The chain employs TRBV27 and TRBJ2-7, with 14 bases that match TRBD2. Germline CDR1 reads MNHEY; CDR2 reads SMNVEV (reference sequence). The junction had 11 bases not matched to a gene; V was cut back by 6 bases and J by 7 bases. The CDR3 spans 16 residues. The CDR3 DNA follows: TGTGCCAGCAGAGGGGGGACTAGCGGGAGTTCGGGAGAGCAGTACTTC. This codes for CASRGGTSGSSGEQYF.

In its sample, this clone was seen a few times. Other DNA sequences from this sample encode an identical CDR3 as well. This chain connects TRBV7-9 to TRBJ2-2; D unresolved. Deletions cut 3 bases from V and 0 bases from J, with 5 bases between. CDR3 length: 14 amino acids. CDR1 is SEHNR and CDR2 is FQNEAQ in the germline V gene (reference sequence). CDR3 sequence reads: CASSLRANTGELFF. The CDR3 DNA is TGTGCCAGCAGCTTGCGAGCGAACACCGGGGAGCTGTTTTTT.

This chain links TRBV19 with TRBJ1-5; 9 nucleotides agree with TRBD1. CDR3 length equals 16 residues. Germline-derived CDR1 and CDR2 are LNHDA and SQIVND (reference sequence). J gave up 5 bases and V 5 bases, and 10 bases lay outside the gene matches. DNA of the CDR3: TGTGCCAGTAGTGTCTCGGGACAGGGAATGGATCAGCCCCAGCATTTT. Encoded protein: CASSVSGQGMDQPQHF.

The chain joins TRBV14 to TRBJ2-3, with a weak D call TRBD2 (5 bases). There are 16 residues in the CDR3. Per the germline V gene, CDR1 is SGHDN and CDR2 is FVKESK. V dropped 5 bases and J dropped 5 bases, with 20 bases sitting between them. As DNA, the CDR3 is TGTGCCAGCAGCGATGGCCTAGGCGGAGGTGAAGATACGCAGTATTTT. Encoded protein: CASSDGLGGGEDTQYF.

This clone was counted once. The V call is TRBV11-3, the J call TRBJ2-5; unclear D gene. The germline gives CDR1 SGHNT, CDR2 YENEEA. V lost 3 bases and J 1 base, leaving 9 bases between the germline ends. CDR3 length: 14 amino acids. The CDR3 nucleotides are TGTGCCAGCAGCTTGGAGCAGATCCAAGAGACCCAGTACTTC. This codes for CASSLEQIQETQYF.

The J gene is TRBJ1-6, the V gene TRBV5-1; 8 bases fit TRBD1. This CDR3 has 14 residues. Germline trimming cut 3 bases from V and 5 bases from J; bases unmatched to any gene: 1. Germline lookup yields CDR1 SGHRS and CDR2 YFSETQ. The CDR3 protein is CASSSQGDNSPLHF. Here the CDR3 DNA reads TGCGCCAGCAGCTCACAGGGGGATAATTCACCCCTCCACTTT.

Here the CDR3 reads CARSRPGQVNQPQHF. The DNA for the CDR3 is TGTGCCAGAAGTAGGCCGGGACAGGTAAATCAGCCCCAGCATTTT. The chain recombines TRBV7-5 with TRBJ1-5; the listed D gene, TRBD1, was not tested against the DNA. TRBV7-5 is listed as a pseudogene. The CDR3 length is 15 residues.

The V gene is TRBV5-1, the J gene TRBJ2-1, with D tentatively TRBD1 (5 bases). Germline CDR1 reads SGHRS; CDR2 reads YFSETQ. The CDR3 totals 15 residues. The V gene lost 1 base and the J gene lost 0 bases, with 8 bases spanning the gap. Here the CDR3 reads CASSLSQGSYNEQFF. In DNA, the CDR3 is TGCGCCAGCAGCTTGTCCCAGGGCTCCTACAATGAGCAGTTCTTC.

This rearrangement joins TRBV6-5 to TRBJ1-5; 9 positions agree with TRBD1. Germline V gene lookup returns CDR1 MNHEY and CDR2 SVGAGI. The CDR3 spans 15 residues. Trimming took 5 bases from V and 4 from J; bases not matched to a gene: 6. In DNA, the CDR3 is TGTGCCAGCAGTAGAGGAGGACAGGGGAATCAGCCCCAGCATTTT. It is translated as CASSRGGQGNQPQHF.